Described below is a single T cell receptor beta chain sequence and its context. A clone one base away is much larger, so this may be a read error. The template, 500 ng total RNA, yielded TCR beta cDNA made with a constant-region primer. Libraries of TCR beta came from three nested multiplex PCR rounds with slightly modified ARM-PCR. In the first two PCR rounds, TRBV1-TRBV30 forward primers were paired with a C-beta reverse primer, and each round lasted roughly 9 cycles. MiXCR, applied by TCRdb to the multiplex PCR reads, yields one record per CDR3 protein. The table has 95,000 to 150,000 distinct CDR3 sequences, 64% seen once. The source of the sample is a study of tumor-infiltrating lymphocytes in primary liver carcinoma. Both RNA and DNA were isolated together from about 19-30 mg of bulk tissue that had not been sorted. Patients underwent resection of primary liver carcinoma. Trimming stripped 2 bases from V and 8 bases from J, with 17 bases between. The CDR3 runs to 15 residues. The germline V gene has CDR1 ENHRY and CDR2 SYGVKD.

Sequencing was done on a sample of liver tumor tissue from sampling region 3. Subset of the sample: tumor region T3, left-lateral pole. The V and J genes are TRBV10-3 and TRBJ2-3; possibly TRBD2 for D (5 bases). The receptor was derived from a woman aged 60 to 75 with primary liver carcinoma and hepatitis B virus infection. The CDR3 region has the DNA TGTGCCATCAGTGAGACGAACGCCGATGGAGGTACGCAGTATTTT. Its protein is CAISETNADGGTQYF.